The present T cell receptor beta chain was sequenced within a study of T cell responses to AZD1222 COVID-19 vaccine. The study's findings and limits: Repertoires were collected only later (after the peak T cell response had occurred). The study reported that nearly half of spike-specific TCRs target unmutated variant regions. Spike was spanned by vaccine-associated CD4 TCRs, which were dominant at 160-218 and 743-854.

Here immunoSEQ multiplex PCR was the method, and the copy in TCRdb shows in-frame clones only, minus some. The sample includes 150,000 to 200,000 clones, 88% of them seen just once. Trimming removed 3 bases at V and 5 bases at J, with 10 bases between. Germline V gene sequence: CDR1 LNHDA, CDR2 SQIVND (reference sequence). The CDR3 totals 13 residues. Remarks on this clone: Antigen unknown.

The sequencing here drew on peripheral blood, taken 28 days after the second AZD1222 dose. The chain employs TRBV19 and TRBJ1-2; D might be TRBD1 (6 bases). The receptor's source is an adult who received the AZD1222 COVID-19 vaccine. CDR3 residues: CASSMKDSYGYTF. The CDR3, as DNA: TGTGCCAGTAGTATGAAGGACAGTTATGGCTACACCTTC. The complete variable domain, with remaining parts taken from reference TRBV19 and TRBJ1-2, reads DGGITQSPKYLFRKEGQNVTLSCEQNLNHDAMYWYRQDPGQGLRLIYYSQIVNDFQKGDIAEGYSVSREKKESFPLTVTSAQKNPTAFYLCASSMKDSYGYTFGSGTRLTVV.